This section outlines one T cell receptor beta chain sequence together with its context. No antigen is known for it. CDR3 length equals 15 residues. The germline V gene has CDR1 MNHNS and CDR2 SASEGT. This sample was taken from a study of post-analysis software for immune sequencing data. Sequencing libraries made from TCR beta cDNA carried unique molecular identifiers. Starting from approximately 1 to 10 million T cells, the study yielded approximately 500,000 cDNA molecules. Each CDR3 protein is one row after TCRdb ran MiXCR on the PCR reads. The sample lists around 400,000 distinct CDR3 sequences; over 30% were seen once. General study points: The authors found that F measure strongly co-clustered same-batch samples. Multiple sclerosis patients had significantly lower normalized Chao1 diversity than controls. Among four to six TRBV segments more frequent in patients than controls were TRBV5-6, TRBV5-1 and TRBV20-1.

This clonotype was sampled from a girl aged 2-9 years with multiple sclerosis. Source material: blood. The V gene is TRBV6-1, the J gene TRBJ2-5; D perhaps matches TRBD2 (6 bases). The J call may be in error: the DNA end matches TRBJ2-7 better. The CDR3 bases are TGTGCCAGCAGTGAAGCAGGCGGGACCCTATACGAGCAGTACTTC. Translation: CASSEAGGTLYEQYF.